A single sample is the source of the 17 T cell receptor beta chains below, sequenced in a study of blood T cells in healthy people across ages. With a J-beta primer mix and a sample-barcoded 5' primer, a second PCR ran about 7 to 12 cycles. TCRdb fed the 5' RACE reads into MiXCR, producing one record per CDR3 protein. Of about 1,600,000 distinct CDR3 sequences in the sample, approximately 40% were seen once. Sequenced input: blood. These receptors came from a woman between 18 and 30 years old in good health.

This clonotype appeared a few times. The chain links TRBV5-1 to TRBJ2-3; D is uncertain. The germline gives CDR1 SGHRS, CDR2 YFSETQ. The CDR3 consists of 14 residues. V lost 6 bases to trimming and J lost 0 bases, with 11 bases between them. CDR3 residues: CASMMTESTDTQYF. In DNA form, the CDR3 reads TGCGCCAGCATGATGACGGAAAGCACAGATACGCAGTATTTT.

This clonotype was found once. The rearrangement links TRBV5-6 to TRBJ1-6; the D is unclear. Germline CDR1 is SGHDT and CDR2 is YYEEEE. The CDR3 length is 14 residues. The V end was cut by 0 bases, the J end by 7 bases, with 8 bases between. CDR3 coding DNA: TGTGCCAGCAGCTTGGGGATAGGGAATTCACCCCTCCACTTT. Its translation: CASSLGIGNSPLHF.

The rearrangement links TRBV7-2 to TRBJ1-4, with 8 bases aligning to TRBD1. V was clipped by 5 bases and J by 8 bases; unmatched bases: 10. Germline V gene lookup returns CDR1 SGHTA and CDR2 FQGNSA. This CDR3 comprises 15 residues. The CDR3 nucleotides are TGTGCCAGCAGCCCAACCGGGACAGGAGGGGAAAAACTGTTTTTT. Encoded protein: CASSPTGTGGEKLFF.

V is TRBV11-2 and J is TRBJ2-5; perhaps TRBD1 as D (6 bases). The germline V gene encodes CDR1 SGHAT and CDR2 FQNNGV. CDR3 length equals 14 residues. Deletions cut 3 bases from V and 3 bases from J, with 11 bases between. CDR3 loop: CASSFWDTEETQYF. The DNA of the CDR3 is TGTGCCAGCAGCTTTTGGGACACCGAAGAGACCCAGTACTTC.

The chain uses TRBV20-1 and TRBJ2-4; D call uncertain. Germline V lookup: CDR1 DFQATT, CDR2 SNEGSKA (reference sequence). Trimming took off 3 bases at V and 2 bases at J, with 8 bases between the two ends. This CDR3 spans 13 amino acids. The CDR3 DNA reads TGCAGTGCTAGCGGGCCCCCCAAAAACATTCAGTACTTC. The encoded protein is CSASGPPKNIQYF.

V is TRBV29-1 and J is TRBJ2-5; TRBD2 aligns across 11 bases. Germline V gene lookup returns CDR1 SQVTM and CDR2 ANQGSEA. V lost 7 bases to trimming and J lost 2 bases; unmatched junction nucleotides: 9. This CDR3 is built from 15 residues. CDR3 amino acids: CSANGLAGRQETQYF. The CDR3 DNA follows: TGCAGCGCGAATGGACTAGCGGGCCGACAAGAGACCCAGTACTTC.

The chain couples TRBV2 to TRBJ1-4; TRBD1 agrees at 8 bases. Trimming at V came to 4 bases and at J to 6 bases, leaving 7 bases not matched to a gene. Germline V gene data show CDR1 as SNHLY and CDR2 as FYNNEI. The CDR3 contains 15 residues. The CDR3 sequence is CASSGAGGAYEKLFF. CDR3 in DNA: TGTGCCAGCAGTGGAGCAGGGGGCGCTTATGAAAAACTGTTTTTT.

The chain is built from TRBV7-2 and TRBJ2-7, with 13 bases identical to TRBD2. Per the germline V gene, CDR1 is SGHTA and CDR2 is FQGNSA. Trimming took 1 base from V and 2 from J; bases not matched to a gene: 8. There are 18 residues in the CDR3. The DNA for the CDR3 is TGTGCCAGCAGCTTAGACCTCGGGACTAGCGGGAAACCCTACGAGCAGTACTTC. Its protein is CASSLDLGTSGKPYEQYF.

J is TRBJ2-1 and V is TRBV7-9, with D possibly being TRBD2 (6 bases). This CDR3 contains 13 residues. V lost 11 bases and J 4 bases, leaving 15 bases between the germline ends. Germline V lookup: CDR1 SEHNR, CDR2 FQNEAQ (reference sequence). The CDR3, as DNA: TGTGCCGTCGACGGGACTGTTTACAATGAGCAGTTCTTC. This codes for CAVDGTVYNEQFF.

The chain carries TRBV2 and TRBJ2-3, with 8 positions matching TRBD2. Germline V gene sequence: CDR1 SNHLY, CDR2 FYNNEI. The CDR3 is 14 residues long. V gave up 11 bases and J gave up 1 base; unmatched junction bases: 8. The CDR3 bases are TGTGCCGGAAGTAGCGGGACCCGCACAGATACGCAGTATTTT. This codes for CAGSSGTRTDTQYF.

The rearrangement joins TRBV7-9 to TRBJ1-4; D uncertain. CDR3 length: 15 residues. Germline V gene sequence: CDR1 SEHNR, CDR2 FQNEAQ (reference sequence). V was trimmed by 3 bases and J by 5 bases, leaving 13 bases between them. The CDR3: CASSLVSAGNEKLFF. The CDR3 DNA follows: TGTGCCAGCAGCTTGGTCTCGGCAGGCAATGAAAAACTGTTTTTT.

CDR3 in amino acids: CASQTPGLADNEQYF. The CDR3 DNA sequence: TGTGCCAGCCAGACCCCGGGACTAGCGGACAATGAGCAGTACTTC. V gene TRBV6-1 combines with J gene TRBJ2-5; 11 bases line up with TRBD2. Germline V gene data show CDR1 as MNHNS and CDR2 as SASEGT. The V and J ends lost 8 bases and 11 bases, in that order; junction bases with no gene match: 16. CDR3 size: 15 residues.

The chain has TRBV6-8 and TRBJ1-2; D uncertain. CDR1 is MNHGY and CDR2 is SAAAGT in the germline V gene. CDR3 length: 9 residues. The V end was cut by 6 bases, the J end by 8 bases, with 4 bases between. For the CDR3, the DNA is TGTGCCAGCAGGTGGGGCTACACCTTC. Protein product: CASRWGYTF.

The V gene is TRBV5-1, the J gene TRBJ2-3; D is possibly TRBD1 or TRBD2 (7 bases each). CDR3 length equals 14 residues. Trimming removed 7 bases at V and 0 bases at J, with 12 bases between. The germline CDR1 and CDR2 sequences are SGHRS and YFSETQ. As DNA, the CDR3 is TGCGCCAGCCAGCGGGACAGTAGCACAGATACGCAGTATTTT. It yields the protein CASQRDSSTDTQYF.

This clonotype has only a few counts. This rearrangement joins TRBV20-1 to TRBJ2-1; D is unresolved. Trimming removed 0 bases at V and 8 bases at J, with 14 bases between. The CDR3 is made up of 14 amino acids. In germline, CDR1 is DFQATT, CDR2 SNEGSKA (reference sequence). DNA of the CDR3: TGCAGTGCTAGAGAATCAAGATCCCTGGATGAGCAGTTCTTC. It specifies CSARESRSLDEQFF.

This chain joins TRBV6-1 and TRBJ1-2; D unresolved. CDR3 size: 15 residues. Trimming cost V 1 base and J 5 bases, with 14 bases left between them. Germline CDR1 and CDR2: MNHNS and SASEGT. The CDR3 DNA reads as TGTGCCAGCAGTGAAGATCTAGACCGGCGGTATGGCTACACCTTC. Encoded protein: CASSEDLDRRYGYTF.

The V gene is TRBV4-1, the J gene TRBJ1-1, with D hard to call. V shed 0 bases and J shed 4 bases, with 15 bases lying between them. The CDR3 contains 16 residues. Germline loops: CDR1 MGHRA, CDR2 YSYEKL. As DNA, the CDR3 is TGCGCCAGCAGCCAAGATAGCGCGGGCCTCGGCACTGAAGCTTTCTTT. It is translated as CASSQDSAGLGTEAFF.